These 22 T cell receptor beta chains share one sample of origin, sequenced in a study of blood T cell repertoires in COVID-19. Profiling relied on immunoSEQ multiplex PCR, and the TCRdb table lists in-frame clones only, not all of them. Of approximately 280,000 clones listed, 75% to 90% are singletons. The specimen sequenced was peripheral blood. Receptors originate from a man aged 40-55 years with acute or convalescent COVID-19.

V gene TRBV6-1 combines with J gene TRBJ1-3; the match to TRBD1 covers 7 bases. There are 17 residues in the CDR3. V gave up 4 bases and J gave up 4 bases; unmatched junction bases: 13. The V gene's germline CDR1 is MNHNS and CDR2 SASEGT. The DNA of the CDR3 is TGTGCCAGCAGTGCATACCTACAGGGGATGGGAGGAAACACCATATATTTT. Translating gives CASSAYLQGMGGNTIYF.

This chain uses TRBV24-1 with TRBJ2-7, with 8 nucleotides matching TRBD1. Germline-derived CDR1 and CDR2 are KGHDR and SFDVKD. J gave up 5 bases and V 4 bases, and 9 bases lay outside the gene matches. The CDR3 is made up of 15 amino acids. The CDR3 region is CATSESTGVLNEQYF. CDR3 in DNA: TGTGCCACCAGTGAATCGACAGGGGTATTAAACGAGCAGTACTTC.

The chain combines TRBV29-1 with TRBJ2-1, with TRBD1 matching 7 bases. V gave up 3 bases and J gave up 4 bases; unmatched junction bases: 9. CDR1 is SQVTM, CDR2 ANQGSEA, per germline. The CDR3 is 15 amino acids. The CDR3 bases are TGCAGCGTTGAGGTTGAGGGGGCTTCATACAATGAGCAGTTCTTC. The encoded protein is CSVEVEGASYNEQFF.

The CDR3 loop is CASSIQGSWDYGYTF. CDR3 coding DNA: TGTGCCAGCAGCATACAGGGCTCATGGGACTATGGCTACACCTTC. The rearrangement links TRBV9 to TRBJ1-2; a possible D gene is TRBD1 (6 bases). The CDR3 contains 15 residues. V lost 4 bases and J 3 bases, leaving 16 bases between the germline ends. Germline V gene data show CDR1 as SGDLS and CDR2 as YYNGEE.

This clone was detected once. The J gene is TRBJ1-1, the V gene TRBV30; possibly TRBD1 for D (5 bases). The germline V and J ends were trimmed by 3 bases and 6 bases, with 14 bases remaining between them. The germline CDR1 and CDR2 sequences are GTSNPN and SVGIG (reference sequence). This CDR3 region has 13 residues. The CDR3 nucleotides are TGTGCCTGGAGGGGGGGTTTGGCAGCTGAAGCTTTCTTT. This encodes CAWRGGLAAEAFF. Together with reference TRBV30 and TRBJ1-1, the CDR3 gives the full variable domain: SQTIHQWPATLVQPVGSPLSLECTVEGTSNPNLYWYRQAAGRGLQLLFYSVGIGQISSEVPQNLSASRPQDRQFILSSKKLLLSDSGFYLCAWRGGLAAEAFFGQGTRLTVV.

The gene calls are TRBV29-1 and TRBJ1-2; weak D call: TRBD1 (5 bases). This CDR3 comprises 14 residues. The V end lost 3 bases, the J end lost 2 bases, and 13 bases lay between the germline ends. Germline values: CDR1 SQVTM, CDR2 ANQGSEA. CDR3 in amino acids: CSVDVPGQNYGYTF. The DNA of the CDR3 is TGCAGCGTTGATGTGCCAGGGCAAAACTATGGCTACACCTTC.

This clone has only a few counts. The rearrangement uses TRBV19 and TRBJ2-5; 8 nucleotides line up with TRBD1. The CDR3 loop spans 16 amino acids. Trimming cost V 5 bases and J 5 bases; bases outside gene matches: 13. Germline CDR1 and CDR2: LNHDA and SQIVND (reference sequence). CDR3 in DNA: TGTGCCAGTAGTCCCCAGACAGGGGAGTTTGCGGAGACCCAGTACTTC. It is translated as CASSPQTGEFAETQYF.

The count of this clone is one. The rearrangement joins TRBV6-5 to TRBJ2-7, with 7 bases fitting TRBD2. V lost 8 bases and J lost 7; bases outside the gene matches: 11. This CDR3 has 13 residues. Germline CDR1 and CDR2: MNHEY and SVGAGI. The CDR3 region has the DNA TGTGCCAGCCGGCGGGGGTCCCAAGGGGAGCAGTACTTC. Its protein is CASRRGSQGEQYF.

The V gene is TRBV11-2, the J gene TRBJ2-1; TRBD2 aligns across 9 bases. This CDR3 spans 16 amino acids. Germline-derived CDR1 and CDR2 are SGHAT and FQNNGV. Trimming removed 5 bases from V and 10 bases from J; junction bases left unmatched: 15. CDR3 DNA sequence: TGTGCCAGCAGCCCCCTGCGGGGGGGGATTATCGGGGAGCAGTTCTTC. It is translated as CASSPLRGGIIGEQFF. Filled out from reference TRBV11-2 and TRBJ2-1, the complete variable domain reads EAGVAQSPRYKIIEKRQSVAFWCNPISGHATLYWYQQILGQGPKLLIQFQNNGVVDDSQLPKDRFSAERLKGVDSTLKIQPAKLEDSAVYLCASSPLRGGIIGEQFFGPGTRLTVL.

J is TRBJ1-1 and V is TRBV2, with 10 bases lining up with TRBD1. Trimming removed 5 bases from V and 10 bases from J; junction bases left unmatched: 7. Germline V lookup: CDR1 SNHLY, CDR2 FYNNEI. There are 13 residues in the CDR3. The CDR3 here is CASSRQGAQGAFF. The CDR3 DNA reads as TGTGCCAGCAGTAGACAGGGGGCGCAAGGAGCTTTCTTT.

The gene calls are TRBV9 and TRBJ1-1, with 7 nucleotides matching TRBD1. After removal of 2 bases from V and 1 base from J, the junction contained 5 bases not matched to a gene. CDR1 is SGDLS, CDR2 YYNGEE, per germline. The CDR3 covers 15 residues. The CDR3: CASSVRDSWNTEAFF. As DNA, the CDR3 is TGTGCCAGCAGCGTCCGGGACAGTTGGAACACTGAAGCTTTCTTT. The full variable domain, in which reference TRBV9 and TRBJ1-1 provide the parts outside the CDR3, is DSGVTQTPKHLITATGQRVTLRCSPRSGDLSVYWYQQSLDQGLQFLIQYYNGEERAKGNILERFSAQQFPDLHSELNLSSLELGDSALYFCASSVRDSWNTEAFFGQGTRLTVV.

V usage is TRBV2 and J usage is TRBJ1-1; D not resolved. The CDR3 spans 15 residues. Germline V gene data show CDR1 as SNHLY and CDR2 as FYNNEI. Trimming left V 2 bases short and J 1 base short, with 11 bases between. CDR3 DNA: TGTGCCAGCAGTGAACTTGGTCCAGAGAACACTGAAGCTTTCTTT. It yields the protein CASSELGPENTEAFF.

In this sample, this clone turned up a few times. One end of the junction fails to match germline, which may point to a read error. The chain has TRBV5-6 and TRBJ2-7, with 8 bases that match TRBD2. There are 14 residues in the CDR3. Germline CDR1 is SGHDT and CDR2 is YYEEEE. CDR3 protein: CASSLGTSLYEQYF. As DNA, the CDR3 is TGTGCCAGCAGTTTGGGGACTAGTCTTTACGAGCAGTACTTC. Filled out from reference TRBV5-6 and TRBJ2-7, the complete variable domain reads DAGVTQSPTHLIKTRGQQVTLRCSPKSGHDTVSWYQQALGQGPQFIFQYYEEEERQRGNFPDRFSGHQFPNYSSELNVNALLLGDSALYLCASSLGTSLYEQYFGPGTRLTVT.

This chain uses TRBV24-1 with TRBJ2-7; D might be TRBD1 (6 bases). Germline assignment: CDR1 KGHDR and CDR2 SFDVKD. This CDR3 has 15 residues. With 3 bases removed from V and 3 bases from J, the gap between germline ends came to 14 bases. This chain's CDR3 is CATSDRQAEVYEQYF. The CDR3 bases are TGTGCCACCAGTGATCGACAGGCAGAGGTCTACGAGCAGTACTTC.

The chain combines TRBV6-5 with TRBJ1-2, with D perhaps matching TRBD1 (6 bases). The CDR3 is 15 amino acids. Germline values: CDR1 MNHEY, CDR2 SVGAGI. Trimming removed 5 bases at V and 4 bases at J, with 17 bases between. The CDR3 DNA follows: TGTGCCAGCAGTCCAACATCCCAGGGGCCCTATGGCTACACCTTC. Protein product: CASSPTSQGPYGYTF.

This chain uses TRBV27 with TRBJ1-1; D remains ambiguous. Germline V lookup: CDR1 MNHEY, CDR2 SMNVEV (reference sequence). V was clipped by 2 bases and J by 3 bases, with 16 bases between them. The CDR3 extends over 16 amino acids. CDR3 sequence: CASSLGGILGDTEAFF. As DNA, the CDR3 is TGTGCCAGCAGTTTAGGTGGCATCCTCGGGGACACTGAAGCTTTCTTT.

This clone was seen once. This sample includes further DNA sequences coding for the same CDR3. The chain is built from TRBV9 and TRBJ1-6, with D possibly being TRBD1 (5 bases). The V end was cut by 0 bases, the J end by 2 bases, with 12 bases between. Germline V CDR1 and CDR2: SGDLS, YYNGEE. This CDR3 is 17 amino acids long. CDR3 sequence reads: CASSVGQGRTYNSPLHF. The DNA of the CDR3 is TGTGCCAGCAGCGTAGGGCAGGGTAGGACCTATAATTCACCCCTCCACTTT.

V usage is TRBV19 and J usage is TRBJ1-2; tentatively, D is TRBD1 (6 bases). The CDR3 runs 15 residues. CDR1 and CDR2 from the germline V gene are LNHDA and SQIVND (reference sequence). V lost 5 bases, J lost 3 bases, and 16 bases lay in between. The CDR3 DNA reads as TGTGCCAGTAGTCTACCCCTACAGGGAGACTATGGCTACACCTTC. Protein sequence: CASSLPLQGDYGYTF. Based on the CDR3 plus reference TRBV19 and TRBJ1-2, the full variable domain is DGGITQSPKYLFRKEGQNVTLSCEQNLNHDAMYWYRQDPGQGLRLIYYSQIVNDFQKGDIAEGYSVSREKKESFPLTVTSAQKNPTAFYLCASSLPLQGDYGYTFGSGTRLTVV.

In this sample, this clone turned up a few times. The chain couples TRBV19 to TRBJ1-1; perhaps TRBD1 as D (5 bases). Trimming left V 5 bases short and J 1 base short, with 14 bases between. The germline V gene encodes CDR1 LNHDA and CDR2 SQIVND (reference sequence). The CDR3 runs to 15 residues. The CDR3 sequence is CASSSGELANTEAFF. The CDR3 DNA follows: TGTGCCAGTAGTTCGGGGGAGTTGGCGAACACTGAAGCTTTCTTT.

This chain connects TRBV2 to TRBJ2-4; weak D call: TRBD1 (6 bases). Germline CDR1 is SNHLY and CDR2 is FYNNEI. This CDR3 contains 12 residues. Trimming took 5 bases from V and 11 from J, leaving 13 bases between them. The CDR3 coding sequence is TGTGCCAGCAGTTGGACAGTCGAGGTTCAGTACTTC. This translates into CASSWTVEVQYF.

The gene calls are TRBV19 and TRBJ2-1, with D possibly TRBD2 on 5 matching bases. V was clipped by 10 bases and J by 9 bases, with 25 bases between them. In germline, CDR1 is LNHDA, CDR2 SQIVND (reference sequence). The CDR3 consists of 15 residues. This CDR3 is CAKTLGIVTSSEQFF. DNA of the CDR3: TGTGCCAAGACCCTCGGGATAGTGACATCAAGTGAGCAGTTCTTC.

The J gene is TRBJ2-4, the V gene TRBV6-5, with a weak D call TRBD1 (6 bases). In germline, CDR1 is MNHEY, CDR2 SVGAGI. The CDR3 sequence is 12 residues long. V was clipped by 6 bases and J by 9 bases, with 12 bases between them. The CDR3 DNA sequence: TGTGCCAGCAGGGGCAGGGGCAGCATTCAGTACTTC. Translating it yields CASRGRGSIQYF.